The clone carrying this T cell receptor beta chain was seen at least ten times. There were TCR beta CDR3 regions amplified from RNA transcripts. RT-PCR in the first round (using the HTBI primer set) targeted the TCR CDR3. TCRdb called the multiplex PCR reads again in MiXCR, with one record for every CDR3 protein. The sample carries hundreds of thousands of distinct CDR3 sequences, over 35% recorded once. Trimming stripped 6 bases from V and 0 bases from J, with 6 bases between. CDR3 length: 13 amino acids. Germline V gives CDR1 SNHLY, CDR2 FYNNEI. This sample stems from a study of T cells in Graves' hyperthyroidism and ophthalmopathy.

Sequencing was performed on blood. The chain employs TRBV2 and TRBJ1-3; unclear D gene. The receptor comes from a man between 18 and 29 years old with Graves' hyperthyroidism. The CDR3 here is CASRPDSGNTIYF. DNA for the CDR3: TGTGCCAGCAGGCCGGACTCTGGAAACACCATATATTTT. Full variable domain (remainder filled in from reference TRBV2 and TRBJ1-3): EPEVTQTPSHQVTQMGQEVILRCVPISNHLYFYWYRQILGQKVEFLVSFYNNEISEKSEIFDDQFSVERPDGSNFTLKIRSTKLEDSAMYFCASRPDSGNTIYFGEGSWLTVV.